This T cell receptor beta chain stems from a study of shared clonotypes between healthy human individuals (dated by TCRdb to the early 2020s). In terms of the full investigation: A few men and a couple of women, aged 18 to 49 years, made up the cohort. For each donor, three plates each were used for CD4 naive and CD4 memory, two plates were used for CD8 naive, and one plate was used for CD8 memory. To increase sequencing depth and limit assay-specific biases, different laboratories used diverse techniques to prepare libraries and sequence TCR repertoires. Leukapheresis yielded between about 0.85 and 9 billion PBMCs per donor. To estimate repertoire size and how much clonotypes are shared between individuals, the study performed deep sequencing of blood TCR repertoires from 4 to 6 healthy adults. The full study reports these points: Sampling was restricted to blood, and TCR repertoires in tissues likely differ from the TCR repertoires found in blood. Incomplete sequencing was indicated by rarefaction of sorted-subset datasets, despite the large sequencing depth. Sharing across several donors was observed for around 5% of naive CD4, under 4% of naive CD8, around 2.5% of memory CD4, and around 0.44% of memory CD8 clonotypes. Higher generation probabilities were observed for clonotypes shared by all four sorted-subset donors than for non-shared clonotypes. Naive subsets generally had larger estimated clonotype richness than memory subsets. Because the study included only a small number of donors, the genetic and exposure-history diversity represented was limited. Pairwise subsampling indicated that sequencing depth was expected to affect the degree of clonotype sharing among donors.

Using the deep immunoSEQ assay, TCR CDR3 regions were amplified from genomic DNA by multiplex PCR. Extracted genomic DNA from each cell subset was distributed evenly across all wells of several immunoSEQ 96-well plates, and each plate was treated as a replicate. For sorted subsets, each replicate PCR was loaded with 200 to 250 ng genomic DNA, equivalent to some 27,000 T cell genomes. The purified libraries were quantified using a Qubit 3.0 fluorometer, sized with a Bioanalyzer 2100, and then quantified again using the KAPA Library Quantification kit. Every immunoSEQ 96-well plate was sequenced on a separate single-read 150-cycle Illumina NextSeq 550 flow cell. As for the original processing: Because the immunoSEQ output included only junctional sequences and no quality scores, the filtering could not be the same as the filtering used for full-length reads. Sequences were annotated with PyIR, a Python wrapper for IgBLAST v1.9, and V/J genes and CDR3 were assigned using IMGT germline references. Reads were filtered out if the reads had weak V/J assignments (E-value above 1e-6), no CDR3, stop codons, out-of-frame junctions, or ambiguous translated residues. A V3J clonotype was defined by an identical inferred V gene, J gene, and CDR3 amino acid sequence. The percentage overlap between two repertoires was calculated by dividing the number of shared unique clonotypes by the size of the smaller repertoire. Richness of each repertoire was evaluated using RTK rarefaction, the Chao1 estimator, and Recon v2.1 estimates of unobserved clonotypes. Generation probabilities were computed with OLGA for all TCRbeta clonotypes obtained by the gDNA method from four donors. The clones in this table, taken by TCRdb from immuneACCESS, are in-frame only. Not every clone is retained; where verified, under half of the shortfall comes from an unresolved V gene, and the cause of the rest is unknown. The V and J calls and clone size are taken from that table; D and trimming were inferred from the DNA. Recorded for this sample are some 120,000 clones; approximately 70% of them occurred a single time. Together, the top ten hold under 25% of the sample.

Healthy HIV-negative adults with no recently reported acute infections or vaccinations were included as donors. All donors were Caucasian adults living in Nashville, Tennessee, USA. CD8 memory samples were composed of magnetically selected CD45RO+ cells combined with CCR7-negative CD45RA+ effector memory (TemRA) cells. After blood collection by leukapheresis, PBMCs were isolated using Ficoll-Histopaque density gradient centrifugation and then cryopreserved in the vapor phase of liquid nitrogen. Analytical flow cytometry was used to check the purity and quantity of each magnetically sorted T cell population. Each sorted fraction had its genomic DNA isolated and then quantified by UV absorbance on a Nanodrop 2000c. A remark on this clone: The antigen it binds to is not known. Per-nucleotide qualities are absent, and no much larger clonotype sits a single base away.

This clonotype originated in a woman younger than 45 in good health. Sequences were obtained from memory CD8+ T cells sorted from blood. Sample cell subset or site, as interpreted from the label and publication: CD45RO+ cells pooled with CCR7-negative TemRA cells.

The CDR3 sequence is CASRAGANTGELFF. The DNA is TGTGCCAGCAGGGCAGGGGCGAACACCGGGGAGCTGTTTTTT. The chain employs TRBV6-5 and TRBJ2-2, and perhaps TRBD1 as D gene, on 6 matching bases. The CDR3 covers 14 residues, taking in both the cysteine and the phenylalanine. The kept DNA is CDR3 alone, 42 bases in frame from the first base. V loses 6 bases of germline sequence and J loses 0 bases, and the interval between the two ends is 8 bases. The germline V gene yields MNHEY for CDR1 and SVGAGI for CDR2.